These 25 T cell receptor beta chains were sequenced from one sample in a study of T cells after yellow fever vaccination. TCRdb used MiXCR to reprocess the 5' RACE reads, holding one entry per CDR3 protein. The sample lists some 150,000 distinct CDR3 sequences; approximately 10% were seen once. Sequenced material: CD8+ T cells sorted from PBMCs, taken 45 days after the yellow fever booster vaccination. The receptors originated from a man aged 18 to 30 who received the YFV17D yellow fever vaccine.

This chain uses TRBV7-9 with TRBJ2-2; 8 bases are a match to TRBD1. The V gene end was trimmed by 5 bases and the J gene end by 3 bases; junction bases not matched to a gene: 14. From germline, CDR1 is SEHNR and CDR2 FQNEAQ (reference sequence). The CDR3 contains 18 residues. CDR3 in DNA: TGTGCCAGCAGCCCTTTCTACATGGACAGGGTGGACACCGGGGAGCTGTTTTTT. It is translated as CASSPFYMDRVDTGELFF.

The V and J genes are TRBV12-3 or TRBV12-4 and TRBJ1-2, with TRBD1 matching over 9 bases. The V gene end was trimmed by 6 bases and the J gene end by 4 bases; junction bases not matched to a gene: 6. This CDR3 spans 14 amino acids. The CDR3 DNA is TGTGCCAGCAGAGGACAGGGGAGTACCTATGGCTACACCTTC. Protein product: CASRGQGSTYGYTF.

The V gene is TRBV7-2, the J gene TRBJ1-6; no firm D call. CDR1 SGHTA and CDR2 FQGNSA come from the germline V gene. Trimming left V 3 bases short and J 9 bases short, with 18 bases between. The CDR3 runs to 16 residues. CDR3 nucleotide sequence: TGTGCCAGCAGCTTCCCCCGAGGTCGTAGGCGTTCACCCCTCCACTTT. Its protein is CASSFPRGRRRSPLHF. Complete variable domain (other parts from reference TRBV7-2 and TRBJ1-6): GAGVSQSPSNKVTEKGKDVELRCDPISGHTALYWYRQSLGQGLEFLIYFQGNSAPDKSGLPSDRFSAERTGGSVSTLTIQRTQQEDSAVYLCASSFPRGRRRSPLHFGNGTRLTVT.

A few counts support this clonotype. The chain joins TRBV9 to TRBJ1-1, with D possibly being TRBD1 (6 bases). Trimming removed 2 bases from V and 1 base from J, with 12 bases in between. CDR3 length: 15 amino acids. Per germline, CDR1 SGDLS and CDR2 YYNGEE. CDR3 protein: CASSVLDRSNTEAFF. DNA of the CDR3: TGTGCCAGCAGCGTCCTCGACAGGTCGAACACTGAAGCTTTCTTT.

This clonotype was observed a few times. The genes are TRBV20-1 and TRBJ2-2; D perhaps matches TRBD2 (7 bases). V lost 5 bases and J 7 bases, leaving 17 bases between the germline ends. From germline, CDR1 is DFQATT and CDR2 SNEGSKA (reference sequence). CDR3 length equals 14 residues. The CDR3 reads CSAQAGGGIGELFF. As DNA, the CDR3 is TGCAGTGCTCAGGCAGGCGGGGGCATCGGGGAGCTGTTTTTT.

In this sample, this clonotype turned up a few times. The genes are TRBV7-6 and TRBJ2-1, with D perhaps being TRBD1 or TRBD2 (5 bases each). This CDR3 is built from 16 residues. Trimming removed 0 bases from V and 2 bases from J, with 11 bases in between. Germline V gives CDR1 SGHVS, CDR2 FNYEAQ. The CDR3 reads CASSLAGTETYNEQFF. The CDR3 nucleotides read TGTGCCAGCAGCTTAGCCGGGACGGAGACCTACAATGAGCAGTTCTTC.

The rearrangement joins TRBV7-9 to TRBJ2-3; 14 nucleotides line up with TRBD2. CDR1 is SEHNR and CDR2 is FQNEAQ in the germline V gene (reference sequence). V lost 5 bases and J lost 2; bases outside the gene matches: 9. This CDR3 comprises 18 residues. The CDR3 is CASSPRTSGGTSTDTQYF. The CDR3 DNA sequence: TGTGCCAGCAGCCCACGGACTAGCGGGGGGACTTCCACAGATACGCAGTATTTT.

This clonotype has only a few counts. The rearrangement uses TRBV6-6 and TRBJ2-2; no firm D call. This CDR3 has 15 amino acids. The V gene lost 3 bases and the J gene lost 1 base, with 9 bases spanning the gap. The germline gives CDR1 MNHNY, CDR2 SVGAGI (reference sequence). The CDR3 here is CASSYGIENTGELFF. For the CDR3, the DNA is TGTGCCAGCAGTTATGGCATCGAGAACACCGGGGAGCTGTTTTTT.

At least ten counts were recorded for this clonotype. This chain joins TRBV19 and TRBJ1-2; D is uncertain. The CDR3 consists of 13 residues. V lost 3 bases, J lost 7 bases, and 12 bases lay in between. In germline, CDR1 is LNHDA, CDR2 SQIVND (reference sequence). This chain's CDR3 is CASSMTGNSGYTF. The CDR3 DNA is TGTGCCAGTAGTATGACCGGGAATTCTGGCTACACCTTC.

The CDR3 region has the DNA TGCGCCAGCAGCCACGAAGGGACTAGCGGCTACAATGAGCAGTTCTTC. This sequence encodes CASSHEGTSGYNEQFF. The chain recombines TRBV4-1 with TRBJ2-1, with 11 bases lining up with TRBD2. Germline V gives CDR1 MGHRA, CDR2 YSYEKL. Trimming removed 3 bases from V and 3 bases from J; junction bases left unmatched: 4. The CDR3 consists of 16 residues.

This clonotype was observed a handful of times. The CDR3 region is CASSESGGAVLDEQFF. The CDR3 bases are TGCGCCAGCAGTGAGTCGGGGGGGGCCGTCTTAGATGAGCAGTTCTTC. V gene TRBV10-1 combines with J gene TRBJ2-1; maybe TRBD2 (7 bases). Looked up from germline, CDR1 is WNHNN and CDR2 is SYGVQD (reference sequence). CDR3 size: 16 residues. V dropped 0 bases and J dropped 8 bases, with 17 bases sitting between them.

This clonotype appeared a few times. The rearrangement joins TRBV5-1 to TRBJ2-3; 11 nucleotides line up with TRBD2. Germline V gene lookup returns CDR1 SGHRS and CDR2 YFSETQ. The CDR3 extends over 16 amino acids. V was clipped by 4 bases and J by 3 bases; unmatched bases: 7. This CDR3 reads CASSPRLAGMTDTQYF. CDR3 nucleotides: TGCGCCAGCAGCCCTCGACTAGCGGGGATGACAGATACGCAGTATTTT.

V and J are TRBV4-3 and TRBJ2-5; 9 nucleotides align to TRBD2. V dropped 2 bases and J dropped 0; count of bases not matched to a gene: 7. From germline, CDR1 is LGHNA and CDR2 YSLEER. This CDR3 region has 17 residues. CDR3 amino acids: CASSQYWTSEYQETQYF. DNA of the CDR3: TGCGCCAGCAGCCAATACTGGACTAGCGAGTACCAAGAGACCCAGTACTTC.

This clonotype was recorded at least ten times. This chain links TRBV20-1 with TRBJ2-1, with TRBD2 matching 11 bases. Germline loops: CDR1 DFQATT, CDR2 SNEGSKA (reference sequence). The V gene end was trimmed by 3 bases and the J gene end by 7 bases; junction bases not matched to a gene: 8. The CDR3 spans 15 residues. The CDR3 bases are TGCAGTGCTAGCCGGGTAGCGGGGGGGCCAAATGAGCAGTTCTTC. It is translated as CSASRVAGGPNEQFF.

The sample holds a few counts of this clonotype. The chain has TRBV30 and TRBJ2-1; 10 bases agree with TRBD2. Germline-derived CDR1 and CDR2 are GTSNPN and SVGIG (reference sequence). The CDR3 sequence is 14 residues long. The CDR3 nucleotides are TGTGGGGCTAGCGGGGGACTCTCCTACAATGAGCAGTTCTTC. This codes for CGASGGLSYNEQFF.

This clonotype occurred many times. The chain couples TRBV29-1 to TRBJ2-2; D remains ambiguous. CDR3 length: 15 residues. Trimming took off 4 bases at V and 6 bases at J, with 18 bases between the two ends. Germline V gene lookup returns CDR1 SQVTM and CDR2 ANQGSEA. The CDR3 sequence: CSVGSEGINAGELFF. The CDR3 DNA is TGCAGCGTTGGAAGCGAAGGGATTAATGCCGGGGAGCTGTTTTTT.

The table lists this clonotype with many counts. V gene TRBV4-1 combines with J gene TRBJ2-3; 9 nucleotides agree with TRBD2. Germline trimming cut 4 bases from V and 4 bases from J; bases unmatched to any gene: 3. Germline CDR1 MGHRA, CDR2 YSYEKL. The CDR3 is made up of 14 amino acids. CDR3 DNA: TGCGCCAGCAGCCGCGGGGGGGCCCCAGATACGCAGTATTTT. Translated, it gives CASSRGGAPDTQYF.

This chain links TRBV7-9 with TRBJ2-5; 9 bases are shared with TRBD2. Losses at the gene ends were 2 bases for V and 5 bases for J; bases not matched to a gene: 12. The CDR3 spans 17 residues. Germline V gene lookup returns CDR1 SEHNR and CDR2 FQNEAQ (reference sequence). This CDR3 reads CASSLIPPAGGRETQYF. CDR3 nucleotide sequence: TGTGCCAGCAGCTTAATCCCTCCGGCGGGGGGGCGCGAGACCCAGTACTTC.

This clonotype has a handful of counts. This chain joins TRBV4-2 and TRBJ2-5, with 11 bases matching TRBD2. The J segment lost 6 bases and the V segment lost 0 bases, leaving 6 bases of the junction unmatched. The CDR3 is 16 amino acids. Germline CDR1 and CDR2: LGHNA and YNFKEQ. Written as DNA, the CDR3 is TGTGCCAGCAGCCAAGATGGTAGCGGGGGGGCTAAGACCCAGTACTTC. Translating it yields CASSQDGSGGAKTQYF.

This clonotype was seen a few times. The chain recombines TRBV4-3 with TRBJ2-5, with D unclear. This CDR3 contains 21 residues. V lost 0 bases, J lost 5 bases, and 31 bases lay in between. CDR1 and CDR2 (germline): LGHNA, YSLEER. The CDR3 sequence is CASSQDRWAVAPQDAVETQYF. The CDR3 DNA follows: TGCGCCAGCAGCCAAGATAGATGGGCAGTCGCCCCCCAGGACGCAGTGGAGACCCAGTACTTC.

CDR3 sequence: CASTLPSSGGRDTGELFF. In DNA form, the CDR3 reads TGTGCCAGCACCCTACCCTCGTCCGGGGGCCGGGACACCGGGGAGCTGTTTTTT. J is TRBJ2-2 and V is TRBV7-8; D is possibly TRBD1 or TRBD2 (6 bases each). Germline V gene lookup returns CDR1 SGHVS and CDR2 FQNEAQ. The CDR3 loop spans 18 amino acids. V gave up 7 bases and J gave up 3 bases, with 24 bases separating them. The whole variable domain, remainder taken from reference TRBV7-8 and TRBJ2-2, is GAGVSQSPRYKVAKRGQDVALRCDPISGHVSLFWYQQALGQGPEFLTYFQNEAQLDKSGLPSDRFFAERPEGSVSTLKIQRTQQEDSAVYLCASTLPSSGGRDTGELFFGEGSRLTVL.

The chain carries TRBV18 and TRBJ1-1; TRBD1 aligns across 7 bases. V lost 0 bases and J lost 0; bases outside the gene matches: 4. CDR3 size: 16 residues. CDR1 KGHSH and CDR2 LQKENI come from the germline V gene. This CDR3 is CASSPPDRAMNTEAFF. In DNA form, the CDR3 reads TGTGCCAGCTCACCACCAGACAGGGCAATGAACACTGAAGCTTTCTTT.

The table lists this clonotype with a few counts. The chain recombines TRBV3-1 with TRBJ1-1, with TRBD1 matching 8 bases. The ends lost 4 bases at V and 6 bases at J; junction bases unmatched: 16. This CDR3 has 17 amino acids. The V gene's germline CDR1 is LGHDT and CDR2 YNNKEL (reference sequence). DNA for the CDR3: TGTGCCAGCAGCCCTTTACACAGGGGGGCCAGGGCTGCTGAAGCTTTCTTT. Its translation: CASSPLHRGARAAEAFF.

The J gene is TRBJ2-2, the V gene TRBV11-2; 12 nucleotides match TRBD2. J was trimmed by 7 bases and V by 4 bases; bases with no gene match: 10. CDR3 size: 17 residues. From germline, CDR1 is SGHAT and CDR2 FQNNGV. Here the CDR3 DNA reads TGTGCCAGCAGCTCTTGGACTAGCGGGGCCCGGAACGGGGAGCTGTTTTTT. Its translation is CASSSWTSGARNGELFF.

There are a few counts of this clonotype. V is TRBV28 and J is TRBJ1-3; perhaps TRBD1 as D (5 bases). V shed 8 bases and J shed 0 bases, with 14 bases lying between them. Looked up from germline, CDR1 is MDHEN and CDR2 is SYDVKM. There are 15 residues in the CDR3. The chain's CDR3 is CASSSPTDSGNTIYF. The CDR3, as DNA: TGTGCCAGCTCCTCACCGACAGACTCTGGAAACACCATATATTTT.